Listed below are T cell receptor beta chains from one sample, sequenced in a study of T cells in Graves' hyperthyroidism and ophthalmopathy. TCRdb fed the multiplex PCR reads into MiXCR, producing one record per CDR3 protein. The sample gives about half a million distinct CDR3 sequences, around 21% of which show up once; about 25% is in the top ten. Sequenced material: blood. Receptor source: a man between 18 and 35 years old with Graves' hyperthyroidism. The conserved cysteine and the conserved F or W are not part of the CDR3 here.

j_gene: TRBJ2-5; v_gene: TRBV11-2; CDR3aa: ASSGGVGETQY
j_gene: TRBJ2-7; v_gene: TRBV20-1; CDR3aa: SARVTTGAEEQY
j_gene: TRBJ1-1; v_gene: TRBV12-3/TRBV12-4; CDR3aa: ASSPGTVNTEAF
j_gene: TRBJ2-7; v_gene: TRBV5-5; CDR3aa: ASSAPGNLYEQY
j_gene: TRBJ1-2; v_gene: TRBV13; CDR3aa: ASTPGGGRLSYT
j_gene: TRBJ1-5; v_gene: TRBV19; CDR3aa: ASSTTAGNSNQPQH
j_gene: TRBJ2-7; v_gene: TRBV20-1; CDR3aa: SARGQESYEQY
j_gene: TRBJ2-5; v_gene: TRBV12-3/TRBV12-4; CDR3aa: ASSNWDSQETQY
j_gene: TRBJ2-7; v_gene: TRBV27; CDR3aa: ASSLGGTGTYEQY
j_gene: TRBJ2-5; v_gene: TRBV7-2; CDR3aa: ASSLSASRQETQY
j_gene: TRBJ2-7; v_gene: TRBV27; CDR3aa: ASSPRAVAYEQY
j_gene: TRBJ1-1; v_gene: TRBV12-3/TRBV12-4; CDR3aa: ASSFDTRAEAF
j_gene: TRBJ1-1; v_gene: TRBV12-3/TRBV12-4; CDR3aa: ASSFTDTEAF
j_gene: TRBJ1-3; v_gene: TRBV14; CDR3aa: ASSRFPGQGFGNTIY
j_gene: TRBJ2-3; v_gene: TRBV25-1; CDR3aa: ASSESGYGGAQY
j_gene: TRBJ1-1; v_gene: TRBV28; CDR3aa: ASSFQGTTEAF
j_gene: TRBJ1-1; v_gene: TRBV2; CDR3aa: ASSESGWGRANTEAF
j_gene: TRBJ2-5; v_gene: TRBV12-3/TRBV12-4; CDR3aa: ASSSSRPGGQETQY
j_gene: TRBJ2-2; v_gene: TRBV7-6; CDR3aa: ASSLTHTGGLF
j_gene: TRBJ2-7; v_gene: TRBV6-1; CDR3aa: ASSEMEGAPSEQY
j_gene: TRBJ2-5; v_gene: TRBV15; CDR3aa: ATSGAGYQETQY
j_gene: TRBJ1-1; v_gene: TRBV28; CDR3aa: ASSFPGLTEAF
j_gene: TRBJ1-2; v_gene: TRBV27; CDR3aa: ASSDRAGGYT
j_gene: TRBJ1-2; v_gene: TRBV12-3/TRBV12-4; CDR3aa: ASSPQTNYGYT
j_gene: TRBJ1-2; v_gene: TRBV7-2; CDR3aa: ASSLTSGGDRL
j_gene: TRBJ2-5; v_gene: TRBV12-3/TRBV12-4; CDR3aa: ASSLSPWAKETQY
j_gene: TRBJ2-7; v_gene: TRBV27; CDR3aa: ASSLGAGATYEQY
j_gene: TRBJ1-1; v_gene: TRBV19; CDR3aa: ASSLLSLPTEAF
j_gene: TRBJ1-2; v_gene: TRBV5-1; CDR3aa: ASSASGQYGYT
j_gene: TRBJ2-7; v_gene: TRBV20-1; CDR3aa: SARDRTGSSEQY
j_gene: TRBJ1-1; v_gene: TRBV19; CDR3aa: ASSIGLTEAF
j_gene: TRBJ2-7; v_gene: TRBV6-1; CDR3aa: ASTQGDGGSAQY
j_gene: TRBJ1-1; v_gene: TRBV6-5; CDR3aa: ASSYSGSGQGLTKAF
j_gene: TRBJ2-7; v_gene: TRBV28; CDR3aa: ASSRPHGGQH
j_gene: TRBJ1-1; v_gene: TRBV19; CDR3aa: ASKTGFPGMTEAF
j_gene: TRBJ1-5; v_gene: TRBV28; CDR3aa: ASSFLTPIQPQH
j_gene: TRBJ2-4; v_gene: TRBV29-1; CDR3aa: SALTGLGLNIQY
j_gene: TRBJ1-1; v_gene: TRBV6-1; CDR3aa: ASRDQGELEAF
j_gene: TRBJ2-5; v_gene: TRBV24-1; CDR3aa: ATSDATGSWETQY
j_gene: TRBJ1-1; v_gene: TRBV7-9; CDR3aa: ASSPAGLTEAF
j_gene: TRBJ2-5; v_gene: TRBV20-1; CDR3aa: SAREVRVPQETQY
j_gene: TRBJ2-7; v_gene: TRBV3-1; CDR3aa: ASSDWTGREQY
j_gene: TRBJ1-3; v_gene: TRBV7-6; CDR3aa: ASSQGGTGNTIY
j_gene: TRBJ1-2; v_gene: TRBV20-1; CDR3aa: RGDGLYGYT
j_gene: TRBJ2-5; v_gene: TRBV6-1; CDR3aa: ASSLRDREAKGTQY
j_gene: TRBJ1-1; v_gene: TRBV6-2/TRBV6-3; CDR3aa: ASSQGASGTEAF
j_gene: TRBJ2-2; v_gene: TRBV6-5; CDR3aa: ASSSRQVAGELF